This TCR beta chain is drawn from a study of T cells in Graves' hyperthyroidism and ophthalmopathy. With 1 base removed from V and 0 bases from J, the gap between germline ends came to 13 bases. The germline V gene has CDR1 DFQATT and CDR2 SNEGSKA (reference sequence). The CDR3 contains 15 residues. Authors of the study amplified TCR beta CDR3 regions from RNA transcripts. HTBI primers were employed in a first-round RT-PCR of the TCR CDR3. Each CDR3 protein is one row after TCRdb ran MiXCR on the multiplex PCR reads. Among 250,000 to 300,000 distinct CDR3 sequences listed, 13% were seen once. The table lists this clonotype with many counts. Preceding any ophthalmopathy symptoms, the blood sample dates from first hyperthyroidism diagnosis.

This clonotype was obtained from a woman between 25 and 40 years old with Graves' hyperthyroidism that later progressed to Graves' ophthalmopathy. The material sequenced was blood. This sequence joins TRBV20-1 and TRBJ2-7; D is unclear. The DNA for the CDR3 is TGCAGTGCTAGAGGGGTGGAGTTCAGCTCCTACGAGCAGTACTTC. This gives the protein CSARGVEFSSYEQYF.